These 8 T cell receptor beta chains were all obtained from the same sample, sequenced in a study of beta chain features in type 1 diabetes. Since all of the isolated RNA was reverse transcribed, expressed TCRB transcripts were what got sequenced. Here immunoSEQ multiplex PCR was the method, and the copy in TCRdb shows in-frame clones only, minus some. The table records 300,000 to 400,000 clones, roughly 13% of them present only once. The sample was naive CD4+ T cells from blood. These TCRs come from a man between 18 and 35 years old in good health.

This clone appeared a few times. The V call is TRBV5-1, the J call TRBJ2-1, with 7 bases lining up with TRBD2. There are 15 residues in the CDR3. The germline gives CDR1 SGHRS, CDR2 YFSETQ. V gave up 2 bases and J gave up 7 bases; unmatched junction bases: 9. DNA of the CDR3: TGCGCCAGCAGCTTATTAGCGGGTGGTAAGAATGAGCAGTTCTTC. It encodes CASSLLAGGKNEQFF.

This clone was counted only a few times. The junction shows a germline mismatch at one end, possibly a read error. The V and J genes are TRBV7-2 and TRBJ2-7; 10 nucleotides match TRBD2. The CDR3 totals 15 residues. Germline V gene data show CDR1 as SGHTA and CDR2 as FQGNSA. The CDR3 sequence: CASSLASGRSDEQYF. The CDR3 DNA reads TGTGCCAGCAGCCTAGCTAGCGGGAGATCAGACGAGCAGTACTTC.

This clone was observed at least ten times. The chain couples TRBV7-2 to TRBJ2-7; TRBD2 might be the D (5 bases). This CDR3 contains 13 residues. Germline V lookup: CDR1 SGHTA, CDR2 FQGNSA. V dropped 2 bases and J dropped 7 bases, with 12 bases sitting between them. CDR3 in DNA: TGTGCCAGCAGCTTAACGGGGAGTCGGGAGCAGTACTTC. Protein product: CASSLTGSREQYF. The entire variable domain, with the rest obtained from reference TRBV7-2 and TRBJ2-7, is as follows: GAGVSQSPSNKVTEKGKDVELRCDPISGHTALYWYRQSLGQGLEFLIYFQGNSAPDKSGLPSDRFSAERTGGSVSTLTIQRTQQEDSAVYLCASSLTGSREQYFGPGTRLTVT.

V and J are TRBV6-1 and TRBJ2-5; D unclear. Trimming pared 3 bases from V and 1 base from J, leaving 12 bases between. The CDR3 has 15 amino acids. Germline V gene data show CDR1 as MNHNS and CDR2 as SASEGT. CDR3 sequence: CASSDIIRSQETQYF. CDR3 DNA sequence: TGTGCCAGCAGTGATATAATCCGGAGCCAAGAGACCCAGTACTTC.

This clone has only a few counts. This chain links TRBV28 with TRBJ2-1; 7 bases map to TRBD1. Germline trimming cut 4 bases from V and 10 bases from J; bases unmatched to any gene: 1. The CDR3 loop spans 11 amino acids. Germline V gene data show CDR1 as MDHEN and CDR2 as SYDVKM. The CDR3: CASSSTGEQFF. CDR3 bases: TGTGCCAGCAGTTCGACAGGGGAGCAGTTCTTC.

The chain is built from TRBV30 and TRBJ1-2; unclear D gene. This CDR3 is 13 amino acids long. Germline-derived CDR1 and CDR2 are GTSNPN and SVGIG (reference sequence). V was cut by 2 bases and J by 8 bases, with 15 bases left in between. The CDR3 region has the DNA TGTGCCTGGAGTATTCACGGAGTTGGGGGCTACACCTTC. It encodes CAWSIHGVGGYTF.

The chain links TRBV5-1 to TRBJ2-1; D might be TRBD2 (6 bases). The CDR3 loop spans 14 amino acids. Between the trimmed V and J ends, which lost 0 bases and 4 bases, there was a span of 8 bases. Germline CDR1 and CDR2: SGHRS and YFSETQ. The chain's CDR3 is CASSLGGVYNEQFF. CDR3 DNA sequence: TGCGCCAGCAGCTTGGGGGGGGTATACAATGAGCAGTTCTTC.

The chain couples TRBV4-3 to TRBJ1-6; TRBD1 matches 8 bases. J lost 4 bases, V lost 4 bases, and 9 bases had no gene match. The CDR3 length is 17 residues. The germline V gene has CDR1 LGHNA and CDR2 YSLEER. CDR3 DNA: TGCGCCAGCAGCCGGAACACAGGGGGGTCATATAATTCACCCCTCCACTTT. Its protein is CASSRNTGGSYNSPLHF.